A single T cell receptor beta chain is shown here with its context. The antigen remains undetermined. The record originates from a study of T cell responses to AZD1222 COVID-19 vaccine. CDR1 is ENHRY, CDR2 SYGVKD, per germline. This CDR3 region has 12 residues. Trimming removed 7 bases from V and 9 bases from J, with 13 bases in between. TCRdb's table, derived via immunoSEQ multiplex PCR, lists solely in-frame clones and lacks some. Among about 190,000 clones listed, 85% to 95% were seen once. The study, taken as a whole, reports: Donors were chiefly white British, with a greater number of females, and clonal diversity was perhaps underestimated.

The sequence derives from an adult in good health. V is TRBV10-3 and J is TRBJ2-1, with D possibly being TRBD1 or TRBD2 (6 bases each). The sequences come from peripheral blood, collected on day 0 of AZD1222 vaccination. CDR3 nucleotides: TGTGCCATCATGAGGGGGGCTGGTGAGCAGTTCTTC. Encoded protein: CAIMRGAGEQFF.